This T cell receptor beta chain was profiled in a study of blood T cells in healthy people across ages. Sample-barcoded 5' priming and a J-beta primer mix drove a second PCR of 7 to 11 cycles. TCRdb processed the 5' RACE reads anew with MiXCR; each CDR3 protein has one entry. Of approximately 800,000 distinct CDR3 sequences in the sample, roughly 34% are singletons; the top ten hold roughly 13%. Study-wide findings and caveats: Higher diversity and more naive CD4+ cells were features of long-lived donors, compared to aged donors.

Per germline, CDR1 SGHVS and CDR2 FQNEAQ. With V trimmed by 0 bases and J by 4 bases, 8 bases remained unmatched. The CDR3 is 16 residues long. This clonotype was seen only a few times. The antigen remains undetermined. This sequence originates from a man in his late teens or twenties in good health. Sequenced input: blood. This sequence joins TRBV7-8 and TRBJ1-2; 7 positions match TRBD1. The CDR3 sequence: CASSLAARGQSYGYTF. CDR3 nucleotide sequence: TGTGCCAGCAGCTTAGCTGCGAGGGGGCAGAGCTATGGCTACACCTTC.